The next 2 T cell receptor beta chains were all read from a single sample in a study of cytomegalovirus exposure and HLA in healthy donors. Primers included in the PCR were 60 Vbeta and 13 Jbeta primers. Libraries were prepared by immunoSEQ multiplex PCR; TCRdb keeps only in-frame clonotypes and omits some of them. This repertoire shows about 150,000 clones, approximately 70% found once; its top ten account for about 1.5%. The specimen sequenced was PBMCs. These receptors originate from a woman younger than 35 in good health and CMV-seronegative.

This clone was found once. The chain couples TRBV7-2 to TRBJ2-7; 7 positions agree with TRBD2. From germline, CDR1 is SGHTA and CDR2 FQGNSA. The CDR3 totals 15 residues. After removal of 6 bases from V and 2 bases from J, the junction contained 10 bases not matched to a gene. CDR3 coding DNA: TGTGCCAGCAGAACTACGGGGGGAGGGACCTACGAGCAGTACTTC. Translated, it gives CASRTTGGGTYEQYF.

The gene calls are TRBV20-1 and TRBJ2-3; D is possibly TRBD2 (5 bases). CDR1 and CDR2 (germline): DFQATT, SNEGSKA (reference sequence). CDR3 length: 11 amino acids. Trimming took off 5 bases at V and 10 bases at J, with 13 bases between the two ends. CDR3: CSAPSGTAQYF. The CDR3 DNA sequence: TGCAGTGCTCCTTCGGGAACCGCGCAGTATTTT.